The present TCR beta chain was sequenced within a study of blood T cell repertoires in COVID-19. Under the authors' procedure: Amplification with reference gene primers provided the estimates of nucleated cell counts. Data came from immunoSEQ multiplex PCR; TCRdb stores just in-frame clones and leaves some out. V, J and clone size were drawn from that table, and D and trimming were deduced from the DNA. The sample includes roughly 220,000 clones, 65% to 85% of them seen just once. Germline CDR1 SNHLY, CDR2 FYNNEI. Trimming removed 2 bases at V and 0 bases at J, with 4 bases between. The CDR3 extends over 13 amino acids.

Material for sequencing was PBMCs or T cells enriched from blood (not recorded which). The gene calls are TRBV2 and TRBJ1-2; D gene ambiguous. This clonotype was obtained from a man aged 30-40 years with acute COVID-19. The CDR3 here is CASSELANYGYTF. Here the CDR3 DNA reads TGTGCCAGCAGTGAACTAGCTAACTATGGCTACACCTTC.